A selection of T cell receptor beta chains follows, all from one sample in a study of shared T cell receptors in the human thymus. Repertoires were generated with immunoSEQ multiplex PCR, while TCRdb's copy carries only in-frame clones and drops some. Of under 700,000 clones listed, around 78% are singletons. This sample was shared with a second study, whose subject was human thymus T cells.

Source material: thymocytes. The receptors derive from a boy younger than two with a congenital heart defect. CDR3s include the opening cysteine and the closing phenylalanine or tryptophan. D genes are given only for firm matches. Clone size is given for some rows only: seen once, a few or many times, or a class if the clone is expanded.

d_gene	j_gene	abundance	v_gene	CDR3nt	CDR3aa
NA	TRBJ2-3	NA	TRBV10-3	TGTGCCATCAATAGCGTTGGCGCAGATACGCAGTATTTT	CAINSVGADTQYF
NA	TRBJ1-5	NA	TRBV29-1	TGCACCCCCTCAAGAGCCCAGCATTTT	CTPSRAQHF
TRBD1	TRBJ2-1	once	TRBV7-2	TGTGCCAGCACCCGGACAGGGGACTACAATGAGCAGTTCTTC	CASTRTGDYNEQFF
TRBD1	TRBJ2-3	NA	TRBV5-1	TGCGCCAGCAGCTTTGCTTGGACAGGGCCCTCTGGAGATACGCAGTATTTT	CASSFAWTGPSGDTQYF
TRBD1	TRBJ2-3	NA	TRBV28	TGTGCCAGCAGTTCCAGACAGGGGGTTACAGATACGCAGTATTTT	CASSSRQGVTDTQYF
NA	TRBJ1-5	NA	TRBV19	TGTGCCAGTAGTAATATGGACAGCCCTAATCAGCCCCAGCATTTT	CASSNMDSPNQPQHF
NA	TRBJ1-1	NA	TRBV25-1	TGTGCCAGCAGAACCACGGCGGGAGGGACGGACACTGAAGCTTTCTTT	CASRTTAGGTDTEAFF
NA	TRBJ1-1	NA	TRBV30	TGTGCCTGGAGGCGAAACCGGGACACCGAACACAAAGAAGCTTTCTTT	CAWRRNRDTEHKEAFF
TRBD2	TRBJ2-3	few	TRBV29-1	TGCAGCGTTGGGGGAGGGCTAGCGAGCACAGATACGCAGTATTTT	CSVGGGLASTDTQYF
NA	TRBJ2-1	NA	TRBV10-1	TGCGCCAGCAGTGGTAATAGCGGCGAGCAGTTCTTC	CASSGNSGEQFF
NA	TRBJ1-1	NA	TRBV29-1	TGCAGCGTGCAGGGGTTTGAAGCTTTCTTT	CSVQGFEAFF
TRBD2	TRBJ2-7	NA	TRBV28	TGTGCCAGCAGTCCTGGACTAGCGGGGACCTCCGAGTACGAGCAGTACTTC	CASSPGLAGTSEYEQYF
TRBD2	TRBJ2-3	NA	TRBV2	TGTGCCCTAGAGACTAGCGGGAGTGGAGATACGCAGTATTTT	CALETSGSGDTQYF
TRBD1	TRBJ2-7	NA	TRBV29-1	TGCAGCGTTAGGGACAGGAACTCCTACGAGCAGTACTTC	CSVRDRNSYEQYF
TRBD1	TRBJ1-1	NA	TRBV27	TGTGCCAGCAGTCACAGGGGGAACACTGAAGCTTTCTTT	CASSHRGNTEAFF
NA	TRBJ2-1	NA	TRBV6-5	TGTGCCAGCAGGCCACACGGGACTCACCACAATGAGCAGTTCTTC	CASRPHGTHHNEQFF
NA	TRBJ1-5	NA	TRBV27	TGTGCCAGCAGTCGCCTCTCCGGGACATCGGGAAGGGGGAGCAATCAGCCCCAGCATTTT	CASSRLSGTSGRGSNQPQHF
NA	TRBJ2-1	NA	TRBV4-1	TGCGCCAGCAGCCAAAAAGTGGTAGCAGCCTACAATGAGCAGTTCTTC	CASSQKVVAAYNEQFF
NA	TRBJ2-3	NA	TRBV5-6	TGTGCCAGCAGCCTACAGGGAGATACGCAGTATTTT	CASSLQGDTQYF
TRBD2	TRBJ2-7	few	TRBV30	TGTGCCTGGATGGGACTAGCGGGAGCCTACGAGCAGTACTTC	CAWMGLAGAYEQYF
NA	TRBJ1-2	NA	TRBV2	TGTGCCAGCAGTGGGAAGGGGCTGAATGGCTACACCTTC	CASSGKGLNGYTF
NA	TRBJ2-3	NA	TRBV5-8	TGTGCCAGCAGCTTAAGTGGGCAGATCACAGATACGCAGTATTTT	CASSLSGQITDTQYF
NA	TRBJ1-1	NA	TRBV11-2	TGTGCCAGCAGCTTAGTCCAGGACACTGAAGCTTTCTTT	CASSLVQDTEAFF
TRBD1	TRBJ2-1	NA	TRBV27	TGTGCCAGCAGTCCCCGGACAGGGGGCTACAATGAGCAGTTCTTC	CASSPRTGGYNEQFF
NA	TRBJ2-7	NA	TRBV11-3	TGTGCCAGCAGCCCCCTAGGGCAGGAGGCCTACGAGCAGTACTTC	CASSPLGQEAYEQYF
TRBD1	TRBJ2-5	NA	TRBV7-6	TGTGCCAACGCTGGCAGGGGGCAAGAGACCCAGTACTTC	CANAGRGQETQYF
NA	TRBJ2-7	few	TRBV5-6	TGTGCCAGCAGCTTGGGAGGGTACGAGCAGTACTTC	CASSLGGYEQYF
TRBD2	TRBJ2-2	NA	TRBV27	TGTGCCAGCAGTTCGACTCCCGGGACTAGCGGGAGGAAACTGCACACCGGGGAGCTGTTTTTT	CASSSTPGTSGRKLHTGELFF
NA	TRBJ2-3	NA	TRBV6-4	TGTGCCAGCAGTCGACCGTCGGGTCCTGGATCAGATACGCAGTATTTT	CASSRPSGPGSDTQYF
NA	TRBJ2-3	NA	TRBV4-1	TGCGCCAGCAGCCATCATGGGGCCTCTAGCACAGATACGCAGTATTTT	CASSHHGASSTDTQYF
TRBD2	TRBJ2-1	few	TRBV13	TGTGCCAGCAGCTTAGGGGCGGGAGCAAGAAGGAATGAGCAGTTCTTC	CASSLGAGARRNEQFF
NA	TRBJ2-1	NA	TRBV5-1	TGCGCCAGCAGCTTAGGCCGGGAGTCGTCCTACAATGAGCAGTTCTTC	CASSLGRESSYNEQFF
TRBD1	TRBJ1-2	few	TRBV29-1	TGCAGCGCTTACGACAGGGATAGTGGCTACACCTTC	CSAYDRDSGYTF
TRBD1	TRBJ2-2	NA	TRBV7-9	TGTGCCAGCAGCTTCACTTGGCAGGGGGACACCGGGGAGCTGTTTTTT	CASSFTWQGDTGELFF
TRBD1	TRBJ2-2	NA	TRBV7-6	TGTGCCAGCAGCTCCAGGGGGCCTAACACCGGGGAGCTGTTTTTT	CASSSRGPNTGELFF
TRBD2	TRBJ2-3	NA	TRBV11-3	TGTGCCAGCAGTCCTAGCGGGAGAGATACGCAGTATTTT	CASSPSGRDTQYF
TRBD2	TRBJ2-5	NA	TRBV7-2	TGTGCCAGCAGCTTAGCGCGAGAGCCCGGACTAGCGGGACAAGAGACCCAGTACTTC	CASSLAREPGLAGQETQYF
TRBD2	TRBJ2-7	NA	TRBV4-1	TGCGCCAGCAGCCAAGAGACTAGCTTAGCCTATTACGAGCAGTACTTC	CASSQETSLAYYEQYF
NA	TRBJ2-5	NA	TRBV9	TGTGCCAGCAGCGCCCCTAGAGTGATGACCCAGTACTTC	CASSAPRVMTQYF
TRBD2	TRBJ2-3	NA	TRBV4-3	TGCGCCAGCAGCCAAGAACTAGCGGGGAACACAGATACGCAGTATTTT	CASSQELAGNTDTQYF
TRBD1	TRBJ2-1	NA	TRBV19	TGTGCCAGTAGTAACCGGGACAGGGTGGACGATGAGCAGTTCTTC	CASSNRDRVDDEQFF
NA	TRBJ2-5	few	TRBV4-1	TGCGCCAGCAGCCAGGAACTAGTTGGAGAGACCCAGTACTTC	CASSQELVGETQYF
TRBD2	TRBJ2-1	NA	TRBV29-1	TGCAGCGTTGAGGAACTAGCGGTCGATAACTCCCAATCCTACAATGAGCAGTTCTTC	CSVEELAVDNSQSYNEQFF
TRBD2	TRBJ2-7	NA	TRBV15	TGTGCCACCAGCAGGTCGGAGACTAGCGACTACGAGCAGTACTTC	CATSRSETSDYEQYF
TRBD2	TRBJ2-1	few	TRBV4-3	TGCGCCAGCAGCCACGTACCGGGACTAGTCAGGTATGAGCAGTTCTTC	CASSHVPGLVRYEQFF
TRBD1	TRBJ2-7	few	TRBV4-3	TGCGCCAGCAGCCACCGCCTCGGGACAGGCTCCTACGAGCAGTACTTC	CASSHRLGTGSYEQYF
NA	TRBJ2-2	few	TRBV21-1	TGTGCCAGCAGCAAAGATCTGGCGGGAGGGCCGGACGACACCGGGGAGCTGTTTTTT	CASSKDLAGGPDDTGELFF
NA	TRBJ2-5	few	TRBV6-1	TGTGCCAGCAGTGCGGGGTATACCGAACGGGAGACCCAGTACTTC	CASSAGYTERETQYF
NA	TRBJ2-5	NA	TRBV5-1	TGCGCCAGCAGCTTGGGGGTGGCTCTCGACGCGAGGTACCAAGAGACCCAGTACTTC	CASSLGVALDARYQETQYF
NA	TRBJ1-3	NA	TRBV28	TGTGCCAGCAGTTCGGACAGCCCACACTCTGGAAACACCATATATTTT	CASSSDSPHSGNTIYF
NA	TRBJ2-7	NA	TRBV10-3	TGTGCCATCAGACCGGGGATAGCGGATAGCTCCTACGAGCAGTACTTC	CAIRPGIADSSYEQYF
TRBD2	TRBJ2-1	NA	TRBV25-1	TGTGCCAGCAGTGATCTAGCGGCCAGCTCCTACAATGAGCAGTTCTTC	CASSDLAASSYNEQFF
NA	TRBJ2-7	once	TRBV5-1	TGCGCCAGCAGCCTCTTGCCAGGGGTGGACGAGCAGTACTTC	CASSLLPGVDEQYF
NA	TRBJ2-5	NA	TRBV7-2	TGTGCCAGCAGCCATAGGGGCGGAGAGTACCAAGAGACCCAGTACTTC	CASSHRGGEYQETQYF
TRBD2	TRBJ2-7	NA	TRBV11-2	TGTGCCAGCAGCTTAGGTAGCGGGAGTCTGTACGAGCAGTACTTC	CASSLGSGSLYEQYF
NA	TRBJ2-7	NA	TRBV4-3	TGCGCCAGCAGCCAAGCGCAGAGCCGGGGATACGAGCAGTACTTC	CASSQAQSRGYEQYF
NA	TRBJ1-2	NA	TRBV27	TGTGCCAGCTCAGGTCCTAACTATGGCTACACCTTC	CASSGPNYGYTF
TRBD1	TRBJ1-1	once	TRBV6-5	TGTGCCAGCAGTCACGACAGGGGCACTGAAGCTTTCTTT	CASSHDRGTEAFF
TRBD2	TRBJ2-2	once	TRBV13	TGTGCCAGCAGCCCCGACGGGACTAGCGGGACTGGCGGGGAGCTGTTTTTT	CASSPDGTSGTGGELFF
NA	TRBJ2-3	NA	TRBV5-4	TGTGCCAGCAGCTTGTTCGGGACTAGCACAGATACGCAGTATTTT	CASSLFGTSTDTQYF